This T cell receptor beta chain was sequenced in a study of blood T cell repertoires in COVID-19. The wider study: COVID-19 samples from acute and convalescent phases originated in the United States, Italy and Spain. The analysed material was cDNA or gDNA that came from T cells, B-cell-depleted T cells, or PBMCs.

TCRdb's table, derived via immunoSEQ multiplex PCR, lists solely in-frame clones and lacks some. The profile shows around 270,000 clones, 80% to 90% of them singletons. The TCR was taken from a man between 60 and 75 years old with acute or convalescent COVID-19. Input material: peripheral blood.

The CDR3: CASSYSSGATNEQFF. CDR3 nucleotide sequence: TGTGCCAGCAGTTACTCGAGCGGTGCCACCAATGAGCAGTTCTTC. The chain joins TRBV6-5 to TRBJ2-1, with D perhaps matching TRBD2 (5 bases). The CDR3 is 15 residues long. Trimming pared 0 bases from V and 6 bases from J, leaving 12 bases between. The germline V gene has CDR1 MNHEY and CDR2 SVGAGI.